The 15 T cell receptor beta chains below were found in one sample sequenced in a study of T cell responses to AZD1222 COVID-19 vaccine. The method was immunoSEQ multiplex PCR; TCRdb's version includes in-frame clones alone and lacks a portion of them. Among about 140,000 clones, 70% to 90% were seen once, and the ten largest hold over 3.5%. The specimen was peripheral blood, collected on day 0 of AZD1222 vaccination. These receptors originate from an adult in good health.

The V and J genes are TRBV19 and TRBJ1-6; 7 bases fit TRBD1. The CDR3 runs 17 residues. Germline CDR1 is LNHDA and CDR2 is SQIVND (reference sequence). J gave up 0 bases and V 5 bases, and 7 bases lay outside the gene matches. The CDR3 nucleotides are TGTGCCAGTAGTCCGACAGGGCGAAGCTCCTATAATTCACCCCTCCACTTT. Amino acid sequence: CASSPTGRSSYNSPLHF.

Here the CDR3 DNA reads TGTGCCAGTAGCACCCGAGCTCGGACTAGCGGGAGAAGAGGGTCCTACAATGAGCAGTTCTTC. Its protein product is CASSTRARTSGRRGSYNEQFF. V is TRBV19 and J is TRBJ2-1; 13 nucleotides align to TRBD2. V was pared by 6 bases and J by 1 base, with 18 bases of the junction left unmatched. In germline, CDR1 is LNHDA, CDR2 SQIVND (reference sequence). This CDR3 is 21 amino acids long. The full variable domain, rest sourced from reference TRBV19 and TRBJ2-1, is DGGITQSPKYLFRKEGQNVTLSCEQNLNHDAMYWYRQDPGQGLRLIYYSQIVNDFQKGDIAEGYSVSREKKESFPLTVTSAQKNPTAFYLCASSTRARTSGRRGSYNEQFFGPGTRLTVL.

The CDR3 sequence: CASSVTRDKVYTQYF. CDR3 in DNA: TGTGCCAGCAGCGTAACCCGGGACAAGGTCTATACGCAGTATTTT. The V call is TRBV27, the J call TRBJ2-3; D perhaps matches TRBD1 (6 bases). Germline CDR1 reads MNHEY; CDR2 reads SMNVEV (reference sequence). The CDR3 spans 15 residues. The V end lost 6 bases, the J end lost 7 bases, and 20 bases lay between the germline ends.

This chain uses TRBV27 with TRBJ1-1, with TRBD1 matching 9 bases. There are 14 residues in the CDR3. V lost 0 bases and J lost 7; bases outside the gene matches: 3. Germline V CDR1 and CDR2: MNHEY, SMNVEV (reference sequence). CDR3 residues: CASSLSYRGREAFF. Here the CDR3 DNA reads TGTGCCAGCAGTTTATCTTACAGGGGGCGTGAAGCTTTCTTT.

The chain employs TRBV28 and TRBJ1-6, with no clear D. V lost 1 base, J lost 0 bases, and 7 bases lay in between. Per germline, CDR1 MDHEN and CDR2 SYDVKM. CDR3 length: 16 residues. The CDR3 DNA reads as TGTGCCAGCAGTTTATACGGTAGCTCCTATAATTCACCCCTCCACTTT. Its translation is CASSLYGSSYNSPLHF.

The rearrangement uses TRBV9 and TRBJ2-7; TRBD1 matches at 10 bases. J gave up 5 bases and V 4 bases, and 6 bases lay outside the gene matches. The CDR3 is made up of 14 amino acids. CDR1 is SGDLS, CDR2 YYNGEE, per germline. The CDR3: CASSTKTGGNEQYF. CDR3 bases: TGTGCCAGCAGCACAAAGACAGGGGGCAACGAGCAGTACTTC.

The CDR3 coding sequence is TGTGCCAGCAGTTTATTAGTGGGCCGCAACACTGAAGCTTTCTTT. Translation gives CASSLLVGRNTEAFF. The V call is TRBV28, the J call TRBJ1-1; D call uncertain. The CDR3 covers 15 residues. V was cut by 1 base and J by 2 bases, with 11 bases left in between. Germline CDR1 MDHEN, CDR2 SYDVKM.

This rearrangement joins TRBV27 to TRBJ1-5; D possibly corresponds to TRBD1 (5 bases). This CDR3 has 16 residues. Germline V gene lookup returns CDR1 MNHEY and CDR2 SMNVEV (reference sequence). Trimming left V 0 bases short and J 1 base short, with 10 bases between. The DNA for the CDR3 is TGTGCCAGCAGTTTATCCAGGGTAGGGAGCAATCAGCCCCAGCATTTT. Translation: CASSLSRVGSNQPQHF.

The rearrangement links TRBV6-5 to TRBJ1-1; TRBD1 matches at 7 bases. This CDR3 is built from 13 residues. V was clipped by 8 bases and J by 4 bases; unmatched bases: 7. CDR1 and CDR2 from the germline V gene are MNHEY and SVGAGI. The CDR3 reads CASVLQGSTEAFF. CDR3 DNA sequence: TGTGCCAGCGTCTTACAGGGGAGCACTGAAGCTTTCTTT.

The V call is TRBV4-1, the J call TRBJ2-2; a possible D gene is TRBD1 (5 bases). Germline V CDR1 and CDR2: MGHRA, YSYEKL. This CDR3 has 16 residues. V lost 4 bases and J 6 bases, leaving 18 bases between the germline ends. The CDR3 region is CASSPYPRGTAGELFF. The CDR3 DNA is TGCGCCAGCAGCCCCTACCCAAGGGGAACCGCCGGGGAGCTGTTTTTT.

CDR3 in DNA: TGTGCCAGCAGCCGAAGAGGACAGGGTGATGGCTACACCTTC. It is translated as CASSRRGQGDGYTF. The rearrangement joins TRBV3-1 (or the pseudogene TRBV3-2) to TRBJ1-2; 8 bases align to TRBD1. CDR3 length equals 14 residues. Germline CDR1 and CDR2: LGHDT and YNNKEL (reference sequence). V lost 4 bases and J lost 6; bases outside the gene matches: 7.

The rearrangement joins TRBV20-1 to TRBJ1-2; D is uncertain. Trimming cost V 4 bases and J 2 bases, with 5 bases left between them. The CDR3 has 11 amino acids. Germline V gene lookup returns CDR1 DFQATT and CDR2 SNEGSKA (reference sequence). The CDR3 reads CSAIRNYGYTF. In DNA form, the CDR3 reads TGCAGTGCTATTAGGAACTATGGCTACACCTTC.

The genes are TRBV30 and TRBJ2-3; 11 nucleotides match TRBD2. V dropped 4 bases and J dropped 0; count of bases not matched to a gene: 12. The CDR3 totals 18 residues. Germline lookup yields CDR1 GTSNPN and CDR2 SVGIG (reference sequence). CDR3 region: CAWKGGLAGGESTDTQYF. The DNA for the CDR3 is TGTGCCTGGAAGGGAGGTCTAGCGGGAGGTGAGAGCACAGATACGCAGTATTTT.

The chain recombines TRBV18 with TRBJ1-1, with D hard to call. The germline V and J ends were trimmed by 2 bases and 8 bases, with 9 bases remaining between them. Germline assignment: CDR1 KGHSH and CDR2 LQKENI. This CDR3 is 12 amino acids long. The CDR3 loop reads CASSPAQREAFF. Here the CDR3 DNA reads TGTGCCAGCTCACCAGCGCAGCGCGAAGCTTTCTTT.

The chain combines TRBV15 with TRBJ2-1; D not certain. The CDR3 is 16 residues long. From germline, CDR1 is LNHNV and CDR2 YYDKDF (reference sequence). Deletions cut 0 bases from V and 5 bases from J, with 14 bases between. The CDR3 bases are TGTGCCACCAGCAGAGATTATCATCAACGGAACAATGAGCAGTTCTTC. Encoded protein: CATSRDYHQRNNEQFF.